The clone carrying this TCR beta chain was detected only a few times. Its matching antigen is unknown. Genomic DNA per cell subset filled all wells of several immunoSEQ plates. In the sorted-subset replicate PCRs, about 200 ng DNA, tens of thousands of T cell genomes, was used. Data came from immunoSEQ multiplex PCR; TCRdb stores just in-frame clones and leaves some out. The data contain a few million clones, around 90% of them seen just once; the ten biggest clones take up around 0.15%. The source of the sample is a study of shared clonotypes between healthy human individuals. Regarding the study as a whole: Larger estimated richness was generally seen in naive subsets than in memory subsets.

The clonotype comes from a man aged 18-30 years in good health. Sequencing used naive CD4+ T cells sorted from blood. Sample subset: CD45RA+ positively selected.

CDR3 residues: CASSPLVGQPQHF. CDR3 nucleotides: TGTGCCAGCTCACCTCTCGTAGGACAGCCCCAGCATTTT. The chain couples TRBV18 to TRBJ1-5, with D uncertain. Germline CDR1 is KGHSH and CDR2 is LQKENI. The CDR3 totals 13 residues. The V end was cut by 3 bases, the J end by 7 bases, with 10 bases between.